One and the same sample provided the 32 T cell receptor beta chains below, sequenced in a study of blood T cell repertoires in COVID-19. Clones were read by immunoSEQ multiplex PCR, and TCRdb kept only the in-frame ones, dropping some. The sample includes roughly 57,000 clones, approximately 80% of them seen just once. Sequenced input: peripheral blood. The receptors originated from a man between 65 and 85 years old with active or convalescent COVID-19.

The chain combines TRBV6-5 with TRBJ2-1; TRBD1 matches at 11 bases. V shed 4 bases, J shed 5 bases, and the junction held 4 bases outside the gene matches. The CDR3 contains 15 residues. Germline assignment: CDR1 MNHEY and CDR2 SVGAGI. The CDR3 loop reads CASSSRDRGNNEQFF. For the CDR3, the DNA is TGTGCCAGCAGTTCCCGGGACAGGGGGAACAATGAGCAGTTCTTC.

This clone occurred many times. The V gene is TRBV9, the J gene TRBJ1-2; TRBD1 matches 8 bases. CDR1 SGDLS and CDR2 YYNGEE come from the germline V gene. V was clipped by 4 bases and J by 2 bases; unmatched bases: 10. The CDR3 has 16 residues. In DNA form, the CDR3 reads TGTGCCAGCAGCCCCGCGGGCAGGGGGCGGAACTATGGCTACACCTTC. Its protein is CASSPAGRGRNYGYTF.

The rearrangement joins TRBV4-3 to TRBJ2-4, with 13 bases aligning to TRBD2. The CDR3 sequence is 16 residues long. Looked up from germline, CDR1 is LGHNA and CDR2 is YSLEER. Trimming at V came to 3 bases and at J to 7 bases, leaving 6 bases not matched to a gene. The CDR3 DNA sequence: TGCGCCAGCAGCCATCACAAGACTAGCGGGAGGAACATTCAGTACTTC. This translates into CASSHHKTSGRNIQYF.

The chain recombines TRBV11-3 with TRBJ2-3, with 8 bases aligning to TRBD2. V shed 2 bases, J shed 1 base, and the junction held 8 bases outside the gene matches. The germline V gene encodes CDR1 SGHNT and CDR2 YENEEA. This CDR3 contains 17 residues. The CDR3 sequence: CASSLNLGRGGTDTQYF. CDR3 nucleotide sequence: TGTGCCAGCAGCTTAAATTTGGGGCGGGGGGGCACAGATACGCAGTATTTT.

V is TRBV29-1 and J is TRBJ1-2; 7 bases are a match to TRBD1. This CDR3 contains 12 residues. Germline CDR1 reads SQVTM; CDR2 reads ANQGSEA. Trimming at V came to 7 bases and at J to 3 bases, leaving 5 bases not matched to a gene. CDR3 nucleotides: TGCAGCGGTCAAGGGGGCGACTATGGCTACACCTTC. Its protein product is CSGQGGDYGYTF.

The chain is built from TRBV6-5 and TRBJ2-7, with 11 bases lining up with TRBD1. The V gene's germline CDR1 is MNHEY and CDR2 SVGAGI. The CDR3 runs 14 residues. Trimming removed 4 bases from V and 4 bases from J; junction bases left unmatched: 3. Here the CDR3 DNA reads TGTGCCAGCAGTTTGGGACAGGGGGGATACGAGCAGTACTTC. Protein sequence: CASSLGQGGYEQYF.

The chain is built from TRBV9 and TRBJ2-3, with TRBD2 as a possible D gene (6 bases). This CDR3 spans 16 amino acids. Per the germline V gene, CDR1 is SGDLS and CDR2 is YYNGEE. The V end lost 4 bases, the J end lost 0 bases, and 15 bases lay between the germline ends. The CDR3 loop is CASSTLGGVSTDTQYF. CDR3 DNA sequence: TGTGCCAGCAGCACTCTAGGCGGGGTTAGCACAGATACGCAGTATTTT. The complete variable domain, with remaining parts taken from reference TRBV9 and TRBJ2-3, reads DSGVTQTPKHLITATGQRVTLRCSPRSGDLSVYWYQQSLDQGLQFLIQYYNGEERAKGNILERFSAQQFPDLHSELNLSSLELGDSALYFCASSTLGGVSTDTQYFGPGTRLTVL.

The CDR3 DNA reads TGTGCCAGCATCAGAAGCGGGAGAGGGTCCTACAATGAGCAGTTCTTC. It yields the protein CASIRSGRGSYNEQFF. V usage is TRBV2 and J usage is TRBJ2-1; TRBD2 matches at 8 bases. The V segment lost 7 bases and the J segment 1 base; nucleotides outside the gene matches: 9. Germline V CDR1 and CDR2: SNHLY, FYNNEI. The CDR3 sequence is 16 residues long.

This sequence joins TRBV29-1 and TRBJ2-7; D possibly corresponds to TRBD1 (6 bases). The V end lost 6 bases, the J end lost 3 bases, and 15 bases lay between the germline ends. Germline CDR1 is SQVTM and CDR2 is ANQGSEA. The CDR3 totals 13 residues. The CDR3 loop is CSVMPGHNYEQYF. Here the CDR3 DNA reads TGCAGCGTGATGCCGGGACACAACTACGAGCAGTACTTC.

The genes are TRBV7-2 and TRBJ1-1; tentative D call: TRBD1 (5 bases). Trimming cost V 2 bases and J 2 bases, with 18 bases left between them. Germline CDR1 is SGHTA and CDR2 is FQGNSA. The CDR3 contains 17 residues. CDR3 protein: CASSLTGTQSPNTEAFF. CDR3 bases: TGTGCCAGCAGCTTAACCGGGACTCAATCCCCCAACACTGAAGCTTTCTTT. Full variable domain (outside the CDR3, taken from reference TRBV7-2 and TRBJ1-1): GAGVSQSPSNKVTEKGKDVELRCDPISGHTALYWYRQSLGQGLEFLIYFQGNSAPDKSGLPSDRFSAERTGGSVSTLTIQRTQQEDSAVYLCASSLTGTQSPNTEAFFGQGTRLTVV.

This chain joins TRBV28 and TRBJ2-1, with TRBD1 matching 9 bases. The CDR3 runs 15 residues. Germline V gene data show CDR1 as MDHEN and CDR2 as SYDVKM. V dropped 9 bases and J dropped 4; count of bases not matched to a gene: 10. The CDR3 sequence is CARRTGGKGYNEQFF. DNA of the CDR3: TGTGCCAGACGAACAGGGGGCAAGGGGTACAATGAGCAGTTCTTC.

This clone showed up just once. The rearrangement uses TRBV5-1 and TRBJ2-7; 9 nucleotides agree with TRBD1. Trimming at V came to 0 bases and at J to 2 bases, leaving 6 bases not matched to a gene. The CDR3 consists of 16 residues. The germline V gene has CDR1 SGHRS and CDR2 YFSETQ. CDR3 nucleotides: TGCGCCAGCAGCTTGGGCAGGGACAGGGTTACCTACGAGCAGTACTTC. Protein sequence: CASSLGRDRVTYEQYF.

The rearrangement uses TRBV9 and TRBJ1-6; D is ambiguous. The CDR3 length is 14 residues. The germline V and J ends were trimmed by 0 bases and 7 bases, with 8 bases remaining between them. CDR1 is SGDLS, CDR2 YYNGEE, per germline. CDR3 coding DNA: TGTGCCAGCAGCGTAGCTCCGGTAAATTCACCCCTCCACTTT. As protein: CASSVAPVNSPLHF.

J is TRBJ2-1 and V is TRBV5-4; a weak D match, TRBD2 (6 bases). Trimming pared 3 bases from V and 4 bases from J, leaving 14 bases between. This CDR3 comprises 15 residues. Per germline, CDR1 SGHNT and CDR2 YYREEE (reference sequence). Here the CDR3 reads CASSSSGPKYNEQFF. DNA for the CDR3: TGTGCCAGCAGCTCCAGCGGGCCGAAGTACAATGAGCAGTTCTTC.

J is TRBJ2-1 and V is TRBV9; 9 nucleotides match TRBD1. Germline trimming cut 4 bases from V and 2 bases from J; bases unmatched to any gene: 7. Germline V gives CDR1 SGDLS, CDR2 YYNGEE. This CDR3 contains 16 residues. CDR3 nucleotide sequence: TGTGCCAGCAGCACTTCGGGACAGGGCCCCTACAATGAGCAGTTCTTC. The encoded protein is CASSTSGQGPYNEQFF.

The chain combines TRBV4-3 with TRBJ2-7; D ambiguous. CDR1 is LGHNA, CDR2 YSLEER, per germline. V was pared by 1 base and J by 12 bases, with 4 bases between. The CDR3 consists of 9 residues. CDR3 amino acids: CASSQGGYF. CDR3 in DNA: TGCGCCAGCAGCCAAGGCGGGTACTTC.

The genes are TRBV5-6 and TRBJ2-3, with no clear D. Germline CDR1 is SGHDT and CDR2 is YYEEEE. The CDR3 has 16 amino acids. V was shortened by 0 bases and J by 0 bases, with 11 bases between the two germline ends. In nucleotides, the CDR3 is TGTGCCAGCAGCTTGGGTCCGGGTCGGAGCACAGATACGCAGTATTTT. It yields the protein CASSLGPGRSTDTQYF.

This chain uses TRBV12-5 with TRBJ1-1, with a possible D match to TRBD1 (6 bases). Germline V gives CDR1 LGHNT, CDR2 FRNRAP. The CDR3 consists of 15 residues. The V end lost 3 bases, the J end lost 1 base, and 12 bases lay between the germline ends. CDR3 region: CASGFDRSANTEAFF. The CDR3 DNA reads as TGTGCTAGTGGTTTCGACAGGTCGGCGAACACTGAAGCTTTCTTT.

This clone has a single count. The chain links TRBV5-6 to TRBJ1-2; no firm D call. CDR3 size: 12 residues. V was clipped by 4 bases and J by 8 bases, with 12 bases between them. The germline V gene has CDR1 SGHDT and CDR2 YYEEEE. The CDR3 sequence: CASSGGVIGYTF. The CDR3 DNA follows: TGTGCCAGCAGCGGAGGTGTTATCGGCTACACCTTC.

CDR3 sequence reads: CAFRQGRNSPLHF. In DNA form, the CDR3 reads TGTGCCTTCCGACAGGGCAGGAATTCACCCCTCCACTTT. The chain joins TRBV6-6 to TRBJ1-6; 7 positions agree with TRBD1. Germline lookup yields CDR1 MNHNY and CDR2 SVGAGI (reference sequence). V gave up 11 bases and J gave up 7 bases; unmatched junction bases: 8. The CDR3 extends over 13 amino acids.

CDR3 nucleotide sequence: TGTGCCAGCAGTGAAGCGCAGTGGGAGGGGAGCTACACCTTC. This sequence encodes CASSEAQWEGSYTF. The rearrangement joins TRBV6-1 to TRBJ1-2, with D perhaps matching TRBD1 (5 bases). Germline V CDR1 and CDR2: MNHNS, SASEGT. Deletions cut 0 bases from V and 9 bases from J, with 14 bases between. This CDR3 contains 14 residues.

The chain has TRBV5-5 and TRBJ2-7, with 7 bases fitting TRBD1. CDR1 and CDR2 from the germline V gene are SGHKS and YYEKEE (reference sequence). This CDR3 region has 14 residues. Trimming at V came to 3 bases and at J to 2 bases, leaving 5 bases not matched to a gene. The CDR3 spells CASSSSGQTYEQYF. In DNA, the CDR3 is TGTGCCAGCAGCTCTTCGGGACAGACCTACGAGCAGTACTTC.

The rearrangement joins TRBV7-3 to TRBJ1-1; 9 nucleotides align to TRBD1. V gave up 5 bases and J gave up 10 bases; unmatched junction bases: 11. This CDR3 region has 14 residues. Germline CDR1 and CDR2: SGHTA and FQGTGA. The CDR3 sequence is CASSQMPGQGIAFF. The CDR3 DNA reads TGTGCCAGCAGCCAAATGCCGGGACAGGGTATAGCTTTCTTT. Full variable domain (remainder filled in from reference TRBV7-3 and TRBJ1-1): GAGVSQTPSNKVTEKGKYVELRCDPISGHTALYWYRQSLGQGPEFLIYFQGTGAADDSGLPNDRFFAVRPEGSVSTLKIQRTERGDSAVYLCASSQMPGQGIAFFGQGTRLTVV.

J is TRBJ1-2 and V is TRBV28, with 9 bases matching TRBD1. The CDR3 runs 18 residues. CDR1 and CDR2 (germline): MDHEN, SYDVKM. The J segment lost 4 bases and the V segment lost 2 bases, leaving 14 bases of the junction unmatched. In DNA, the CDR3 is TGTGCCAGCAGTTTAGGGGGGACAGGGTTCGGGCACGGCTATGGCTACACCTTC. Residues: CASSLGGTGFGHGYGYTF.

This chain uses TRBV13 with TRBJ2-7; a weak D match, TRBD2 (5 bases). Germline-derived CDR1 and CDR2 are PRHDT and FYEKMQ (reference sequence). Trimming took 4 bases from V and 0 from J, leaving 13 bases between them. The CDR3 contains 15 residues. The CDR3 DNA reads as TGTGCCAGCAGCTCAGTGCGGAGGAGCTCCTACGAGCAGTACTTC. Translating it yields CASSSVRRSSYEQYF.

This chain joins TRBV2 and TRBJ2-7; TRBD2 agrees at 9 bases. V shed 4 bases and J 5 bases; nucleotides not matched to a gene: 9. This CDR3 is built from 15 residues. CDR1 SNHLY and CDR2 FYNNEI come from the germline V gene. For the CDR3, the DNA is TGTGCCAGCAGTGCCGCGGGGGGGATTAGGGACGAGCAGTACTTC. Translated, it gives CASSAAGGIRDEQYF.

The chain employs TRBV19 and TRBJ1-5; 8 positions match TRBD1. This CDR3 contains 13 residues. J was trimmed by 5 bases and V by 5 bases; bases with no gene match: 2. Germline lookup yields CDR1 LNHDA and CDR2 SQIVND (reference sequence). Written as DNA, the CDR3 is TGTGCCAGTAGTCAGGGGGCGGATCAGCCCCAGCATTTT. It translates to CASSQGADQPQHF.

The chain employs TRBV5-1 and TRBJ2-5, with 10 nucleotides matching TRBD1. V lost 1 base to trimming and J lost 5 bases; unmatched junction nucleotides: 5. This CDR3 comprises 15 residues. Germline V lookup: CDR1 SGHRS, CDR2 YFSETQ. CDR3 region: CASSLQGQGQETQYF. The CDR3 nucleotides read TGCGCCAGCAGCTTGCAGGGACAGGGGCAGGAGACCCAGTACTTC. Supplemented by reference TRBV5-1 and TRBJ2-5, the full variable domain reads KAGVTQTPRYLIKTRGQQVTLSCSPISGHRSVSWYQQTPGQGLQFLFEYFSETQRNKGNFPGRFSGRQFSNSRSEMNVSTLELGDSALYLCASSLQGQGQETQYFGPGTRLLVL.

This clone was seen many times. The rearrangement uses TRBV5-6 and TRBJ2-5; 11 positions agree with TRBD2. Germline CDR1 SGHDT, CDR2 YYEEEE. The CDR3 is 15 residues long. J lost 1 base, V lost 4 bases, and 3 bases had no gene match. The CDR3 protein is CASSRLAGFQETQYF. The CDR3 DNA follows: TGTGCCAGCAGCAGACTAGCGGGGTTCCAAGAGACCCAGTACTTC.

The J gene is TRBJ2-1, the V gene TRBV4-1; 8 bases align to TRBD2. Germline V lookup: CDR1 MGHRA, CDR2 YSYEKL. The CDR3 is 17 amino acids. Germline trimming cut 4 bases from V and 0 bases from J; bases unmatched to any gene: 8. CDR3 residues: CASSPGGGGRSYNEQFF. In DNA, the CDR3 is TGCGCCAGCAGCCCCGGGGGCGGGGGGCGCTCCTACAATGAGCAGTTCTTC.

Turning to this clone: The sample has other DNA sequences that encode this CDR3 too. The chain carries TRBV5-1 and TRBJ1-1, with TRBD1 as a possible D gene (5 bases). V lost 0 bases and J 1 base, leaving 7 bases between the germline ends. Germline CDR1 reads SGHRS; CDR2 reads YFSETQ. The CDR3 is made up of 14 amino acids. CDR3 residues: CASSLAGGNTEAFF. In DNA, the CDR3 is TGCGCCAGCAGCTTGGCGGGGGGGAACACTGAAGCTTTCTTT.

The chain couples TRBV7-6 to TRBJ1-2, with 8 nucleotides matching TRBD1. The V and J ends lost 1 base and 0 bases, in that order; junction bases with no gene match: 13. CDR1 SGHVS and CDR2 FNYEAQ come from the germline V gene. This CDR3 spans 19 amino acids. The DNA of the CDR3 is TGTGCCAGCAGCTTAGATATCCTTGGACAGGGCATGGCTAACTATGGCTACACCTTC. This gives the protein CASSLDILGQGMANYGYTF.